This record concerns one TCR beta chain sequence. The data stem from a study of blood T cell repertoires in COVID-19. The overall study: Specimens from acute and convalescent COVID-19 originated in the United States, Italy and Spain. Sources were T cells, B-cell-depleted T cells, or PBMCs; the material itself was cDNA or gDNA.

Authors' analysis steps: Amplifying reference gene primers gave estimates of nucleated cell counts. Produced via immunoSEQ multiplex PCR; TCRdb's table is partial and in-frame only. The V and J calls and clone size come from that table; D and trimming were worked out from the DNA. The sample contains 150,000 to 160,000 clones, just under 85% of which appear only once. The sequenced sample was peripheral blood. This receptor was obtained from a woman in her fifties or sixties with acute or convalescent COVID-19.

CDR3 residues: CASSAAEAGSREKLFF. CDR3 sequence (DNA): TGTGCCAGCAGTGCGGCCGAGGCGGGATCTCGTGAAAAACTGTTTTTT. The chain couples TRBV25-1 to TRBJ1-4; no clear D gene. Germline V gene data show CDR1 as MGHDK and CDR2 as SYGVNS. This CDR3 spans 16 amino acids. Trimming left V 4 bases short and J 7 bases short, with 19 bases between.